This TCR beta chain was identified during a study of radiation and T cells in renal cell carcinoma. General study findings and limits: Pretreatment tumor biopsies were lacking, so baseline clonotypes are unknown.

As for time point: baseline pretreatment blood. Treatment noted: 15 Gy SBRT to primary tumor, nephrectomy 4 weeks later. Sequenced by immunoSEQ multiplex PCR; TCRdb stores in-frame clones only, minus some. The top ten hold approximately 6.8% of the sample, which has 50,000 to 75,000 clones, roughly three quarters seen once. With respect to this clone: Its specificity is not known.

Sequenced material: blood, taken from a patient whose treatment included radiotherapy and nephrectomy. This clonotype was obtained from a man between 60 and 75 years old with renal cell carcinoma.

The CDR3 DNA reads TGTGCCAGTAGTATACCGGGGGGCCCCTGGGAGCAGTTCTTC. This codes for CASSIPGGPWEQFF. The chain employs TRBV19 and TRBJ2-1, with TRBD2 as a possible D gene (7 bases). The CDR3 is made up of 14 amino acids. The germline V gene encodes CDR1 LNHDA and CDR2 SQIVND (reference sequence). V lost 2 bases and J lost 10, with 15 bases in between.